This T cell receptor (beta chain) was captured by sequencing in a study of blood T cell repertoires in COVID-19. Study-level information: The United States, Italy and Spain supplied acute and convalescent COVID-19 samples. Sources were T cells, B-cell-depleted T cells, or PBMCs; the material itself was cDNA or gDNA.

The germline gives CDR1 SQVTM, CDR2 ANQGSEA. CDR3 size: 13 residues. Trimming cost V 7 bases and J 5 bases; bases outside gene matches: 9. This clone showed up many times. Data came from immunoSEQ multiplex PCR; TCRdb stores just in-frame clones and leaves some out. Of about 110,000 clones listed, 72% are singletons. The TCR originated in a woman in her fifties or sixties with acute or convalescent COVID-19. The rearrangement links TRBV29-1 to TRBJ2-3; TRBD2 aligns across 7 bases. Material for sequencing was peripheral blood. The CDR3 DNA reads as TGCAGCGCCTCGGGGGGTGGCATAGATACGCAGTATTTT. It codes for CSASGGGIDTQYF.